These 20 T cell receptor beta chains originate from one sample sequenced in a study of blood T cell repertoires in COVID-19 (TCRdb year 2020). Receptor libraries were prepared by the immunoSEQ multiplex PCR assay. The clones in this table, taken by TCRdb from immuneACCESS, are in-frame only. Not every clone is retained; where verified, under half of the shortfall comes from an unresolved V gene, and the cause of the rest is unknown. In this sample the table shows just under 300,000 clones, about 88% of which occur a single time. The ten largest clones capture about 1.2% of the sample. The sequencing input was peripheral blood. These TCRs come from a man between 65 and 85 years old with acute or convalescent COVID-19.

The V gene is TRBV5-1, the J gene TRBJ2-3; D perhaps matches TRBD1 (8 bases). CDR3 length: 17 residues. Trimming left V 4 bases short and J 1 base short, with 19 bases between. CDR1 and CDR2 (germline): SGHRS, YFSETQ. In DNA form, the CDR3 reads TGCGCCAGCAGCGCGGGAACCACAGGGGGGGGCACAGATACGCAGTATTTT. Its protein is CASSAGTTGGGTDTQYF.

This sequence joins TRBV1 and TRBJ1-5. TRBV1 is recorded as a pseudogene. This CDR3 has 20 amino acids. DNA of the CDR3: TGCACCAGCAGCCCTTGGGGGGCGGGGGAGAGCGGAGATAGCAATCAGCCCCAGCATTTT. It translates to CTSSPWGAGESGDSNQPQHF.

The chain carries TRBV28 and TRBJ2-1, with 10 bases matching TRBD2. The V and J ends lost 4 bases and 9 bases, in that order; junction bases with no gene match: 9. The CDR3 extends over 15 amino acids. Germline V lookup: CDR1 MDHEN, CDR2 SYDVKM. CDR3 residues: CASSSPGLAVLEQFF. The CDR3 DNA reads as TGTGCCAGCAGTTCCCCCGGACTAGCGGTCCTTGAGCAGTTCTTC. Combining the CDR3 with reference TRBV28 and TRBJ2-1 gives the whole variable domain DVKVTQSSRYLVKRTGEKVFLECVQDMDHENMFWYRQDPGLGLRLIYFSYDVKMKEKGDIPEGYSVSREKKERFSLILESASTNQTSMYLCASSSPGLAVLEQFFGPGTRLTVL.

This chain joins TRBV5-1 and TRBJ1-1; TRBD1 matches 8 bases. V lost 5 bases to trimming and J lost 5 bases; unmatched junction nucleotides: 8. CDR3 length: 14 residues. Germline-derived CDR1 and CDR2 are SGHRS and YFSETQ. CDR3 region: CASSQDRVVTEAFF. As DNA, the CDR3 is TGCGCCAGCAGTCAGGACAGGGTGGTAACTGAAGCTTTCTTT.

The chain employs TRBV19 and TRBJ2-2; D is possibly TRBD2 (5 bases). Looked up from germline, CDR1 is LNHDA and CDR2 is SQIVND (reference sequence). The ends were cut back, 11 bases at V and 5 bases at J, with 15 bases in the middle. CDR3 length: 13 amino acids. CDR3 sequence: CASGERWTGELFF. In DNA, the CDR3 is TGTGCCTCCGGGGAACGGTGGACCGGGGAGCTGTTTTTT.

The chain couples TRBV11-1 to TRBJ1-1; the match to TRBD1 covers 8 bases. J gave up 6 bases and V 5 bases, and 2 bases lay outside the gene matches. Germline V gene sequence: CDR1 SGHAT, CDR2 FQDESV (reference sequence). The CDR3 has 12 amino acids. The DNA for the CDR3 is TGTGCCAGCAGCAAGGACAGGGCTGAAGCTTTCTTT. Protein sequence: CASSKDRAEAFF.

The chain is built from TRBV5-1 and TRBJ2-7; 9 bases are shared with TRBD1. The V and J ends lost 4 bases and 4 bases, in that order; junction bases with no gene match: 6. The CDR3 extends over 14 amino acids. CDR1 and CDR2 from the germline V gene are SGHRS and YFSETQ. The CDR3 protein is CASSAGQGPYEQYF. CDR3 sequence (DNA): TGCGCCAGCAGCGCCGGACAGGGGCCTTACGAGCAGTACTTC.

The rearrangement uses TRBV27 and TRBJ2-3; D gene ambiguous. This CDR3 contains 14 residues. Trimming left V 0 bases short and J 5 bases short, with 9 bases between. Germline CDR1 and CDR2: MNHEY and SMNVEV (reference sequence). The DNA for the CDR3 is TGTGCCAGCAGTTTATCTCCTAGTGGAGATACGCAGTATTTT. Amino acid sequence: CASSLSPSGDTQYF.

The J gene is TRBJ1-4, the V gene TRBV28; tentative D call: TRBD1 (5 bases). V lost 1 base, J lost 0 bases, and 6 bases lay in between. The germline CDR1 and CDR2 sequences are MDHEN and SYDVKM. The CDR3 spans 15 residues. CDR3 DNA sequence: TGTGCCAGCAGTTTATCGGGGGCAACTAATGAAAAACTGTTTTTT. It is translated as CASSLSGATNEKLFF.

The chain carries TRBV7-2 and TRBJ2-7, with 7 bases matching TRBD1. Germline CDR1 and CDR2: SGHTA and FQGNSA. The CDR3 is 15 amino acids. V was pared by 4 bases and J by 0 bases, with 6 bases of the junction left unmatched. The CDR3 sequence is CASSYGTVRSYEQYF. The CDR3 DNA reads TGTGCCAGCAGCTACGGGACAGTCCGCTCCTACGAGCAGTACTTC.

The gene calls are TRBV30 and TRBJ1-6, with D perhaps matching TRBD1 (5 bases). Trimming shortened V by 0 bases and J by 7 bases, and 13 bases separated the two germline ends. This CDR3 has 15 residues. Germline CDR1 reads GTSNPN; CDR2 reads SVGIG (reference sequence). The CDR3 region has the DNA TGTGCCTGGAGTGTACGCGGACACCCGAATTCACCCCTCCACTTT. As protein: CAWSVRGHPNSPLHF.

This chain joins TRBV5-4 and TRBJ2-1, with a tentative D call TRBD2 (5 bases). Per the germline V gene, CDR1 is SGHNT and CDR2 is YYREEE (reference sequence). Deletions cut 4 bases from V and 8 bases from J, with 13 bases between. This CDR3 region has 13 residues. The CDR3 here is CASSSTEGDEQFF. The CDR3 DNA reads TGTGCCAGCAGCAGTACTGAGGGTGATGAGCAGTTCTTC.

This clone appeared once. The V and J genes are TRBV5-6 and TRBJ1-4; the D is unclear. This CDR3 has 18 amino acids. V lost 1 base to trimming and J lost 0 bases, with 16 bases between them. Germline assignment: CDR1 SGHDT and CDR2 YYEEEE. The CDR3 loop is CASSLTTERTSTNEKLFF. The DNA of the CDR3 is TGTGCCAGCAGCTTGACTACCGAACGTACTTCAACTAATGAAAAACTGTTTTTT.

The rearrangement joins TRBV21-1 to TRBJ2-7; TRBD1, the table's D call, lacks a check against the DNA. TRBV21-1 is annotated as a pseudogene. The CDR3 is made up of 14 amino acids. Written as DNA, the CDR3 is TGTGCCAGCAGCAAAGCTGACAGGGACTACGAGCAGTACTTC. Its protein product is CASSKADRDYEQYF.

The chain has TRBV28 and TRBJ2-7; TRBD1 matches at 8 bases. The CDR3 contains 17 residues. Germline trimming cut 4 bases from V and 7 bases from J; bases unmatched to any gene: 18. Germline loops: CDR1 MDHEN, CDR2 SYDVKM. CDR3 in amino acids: CASSSSWQGARRGEQYF. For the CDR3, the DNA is TGTGCCAGCAGTTCCTCATGGCAGGGGGCCCGACGTGGAGAGCAGTACTTC.

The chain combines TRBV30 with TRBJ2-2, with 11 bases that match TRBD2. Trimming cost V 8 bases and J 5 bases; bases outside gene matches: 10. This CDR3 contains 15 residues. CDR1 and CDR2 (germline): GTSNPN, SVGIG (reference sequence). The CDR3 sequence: CARSGRARTTGELFF. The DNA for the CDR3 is TGTGCCCGTAGCGGGAGGGCGAGGACAACCGGGGAGCTGTTTTTT.

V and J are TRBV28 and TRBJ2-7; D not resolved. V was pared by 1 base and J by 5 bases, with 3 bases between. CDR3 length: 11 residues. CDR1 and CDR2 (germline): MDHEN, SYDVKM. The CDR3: CASSLFNEQYF. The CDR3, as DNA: TGTGCCAGCAGTTTATTTAACGAGCAGTACTTC.

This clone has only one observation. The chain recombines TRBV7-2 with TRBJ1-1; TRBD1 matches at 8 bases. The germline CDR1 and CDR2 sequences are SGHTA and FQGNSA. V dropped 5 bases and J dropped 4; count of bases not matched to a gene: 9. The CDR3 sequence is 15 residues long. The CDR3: CASSPRTGQGTEAFF. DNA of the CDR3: TGTGCCAGCAGCCCCCGGACAGGACAGGGCACTGAAGCTTTCTTT.

The CDR3 coding sequence is TGCGCCAGCAGCCGGACTAGCGGGACTCCCCTAGGTGAGCAGTTCTTC. It encodes CASSRTSGTPLGEQFF. The chain joins TRBV4-3 to TRBJ2-1, with TRBD2 matching 12 bases. Germline V gene lookup returns CDR1 LGHNA and CDR2 YSLEER. Trimming at V came to 4 bases and at J to 9 bases, leaving 10 bases not matched to a gene. The CDR3 loop spans 16 amino acids.

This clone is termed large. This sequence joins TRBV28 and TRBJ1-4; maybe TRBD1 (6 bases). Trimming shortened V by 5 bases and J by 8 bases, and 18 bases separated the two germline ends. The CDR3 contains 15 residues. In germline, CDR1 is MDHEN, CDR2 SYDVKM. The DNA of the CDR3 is TGTGCCAGCAGTCCTCTTCCGGGACAACTAGAAAAACTGTTTTTT. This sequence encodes CASSPLPGQLEKLFF.